The clone carrying this TCR beta chain has just one count. Its specificity is not known. V lost 8 bases and J 7 bases, leaving 22 bases between the germline ends. Per germline, CDR1 SGHRS and CDR2 YFSETQ. The CDR3 has 14 amino acids. The source of the sample is a study of lymphopenia after photon versus proton radiotherapy. Study observations and caveats: Photon-treated patients lost naive T cells and TCR diversity; proton-treated stayed stable.

Profiled with immunoSEQ multiplex PCR; TCRdb holds only in-frame clones, not every one. The sample has around 19,000 clones; 92% are singletons. This sequence joins TRBV5-1 and TRBJ2-7, with D possibly being TRBD2 (6 bases). Source: peripheral blood, taken from a patient treated with photon-based radiotherapy. The TCR originated in a woman aged 40 to 50 with cholangiocarcinoma. This chain's CDR3 is CASGRGEPPEEQYF. The DNA for the CDR3 is TGCGCCAGTGGGCGCGGGGAGCCCCCGGAGGAGCAGTACTTC.